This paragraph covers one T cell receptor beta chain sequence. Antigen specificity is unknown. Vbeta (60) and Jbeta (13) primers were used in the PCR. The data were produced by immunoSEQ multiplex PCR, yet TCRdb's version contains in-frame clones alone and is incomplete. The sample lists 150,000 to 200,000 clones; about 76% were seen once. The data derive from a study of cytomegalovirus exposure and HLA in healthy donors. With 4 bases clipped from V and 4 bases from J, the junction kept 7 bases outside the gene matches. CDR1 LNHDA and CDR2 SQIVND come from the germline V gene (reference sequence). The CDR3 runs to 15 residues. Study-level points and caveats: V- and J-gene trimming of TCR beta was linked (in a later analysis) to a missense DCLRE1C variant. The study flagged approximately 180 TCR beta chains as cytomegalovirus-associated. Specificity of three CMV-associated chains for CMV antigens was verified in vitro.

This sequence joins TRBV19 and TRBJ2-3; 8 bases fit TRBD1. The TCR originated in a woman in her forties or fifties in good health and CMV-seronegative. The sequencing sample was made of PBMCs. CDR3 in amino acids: CASSTPTGDADTQYF. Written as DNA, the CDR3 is TGTGCCAGTAGTACTCCGACAGGGGACGCAGATACGCAGTATTTT.